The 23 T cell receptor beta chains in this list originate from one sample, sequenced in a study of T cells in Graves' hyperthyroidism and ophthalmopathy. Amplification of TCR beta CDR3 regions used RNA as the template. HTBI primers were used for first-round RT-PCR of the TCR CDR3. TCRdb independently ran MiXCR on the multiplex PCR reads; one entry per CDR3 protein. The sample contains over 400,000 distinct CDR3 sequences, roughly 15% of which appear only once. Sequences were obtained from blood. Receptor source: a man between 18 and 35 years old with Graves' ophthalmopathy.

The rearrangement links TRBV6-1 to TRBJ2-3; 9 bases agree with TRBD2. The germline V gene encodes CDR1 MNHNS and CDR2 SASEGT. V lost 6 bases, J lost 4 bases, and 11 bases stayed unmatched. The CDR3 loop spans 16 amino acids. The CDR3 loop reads CASSHKGGGASDTQYF. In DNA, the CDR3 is TGTGCCAGCAGCCACAAGGGCGGGGGGGCTTCAGATACGCAGTATTTT.

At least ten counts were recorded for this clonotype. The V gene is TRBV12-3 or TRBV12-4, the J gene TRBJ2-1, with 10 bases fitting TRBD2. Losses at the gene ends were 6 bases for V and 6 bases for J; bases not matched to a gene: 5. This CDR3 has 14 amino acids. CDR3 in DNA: TGTGCCAGCAGCAGCCGGACTAGCGGCAATGAGCAGTTCTTC. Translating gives CASSSRTSGNEQFF.

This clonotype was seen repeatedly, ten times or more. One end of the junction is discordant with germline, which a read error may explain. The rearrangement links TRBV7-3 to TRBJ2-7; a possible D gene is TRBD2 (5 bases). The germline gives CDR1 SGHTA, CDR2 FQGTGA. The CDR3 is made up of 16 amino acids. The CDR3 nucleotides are TGTGCCAACAGCTCGCGGTGGGGAGATCGCTCCTACGAGCAGTACTTC. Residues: CANSSRWGDRSYEQYF.

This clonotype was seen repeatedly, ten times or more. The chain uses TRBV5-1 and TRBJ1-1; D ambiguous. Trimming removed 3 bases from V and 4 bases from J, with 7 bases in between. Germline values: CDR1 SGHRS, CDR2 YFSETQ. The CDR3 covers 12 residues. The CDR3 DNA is TGCGCCAGCAGCTCGTATGGCACTGAAGCTTTCTTT. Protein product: CASSSYGTEAFF.

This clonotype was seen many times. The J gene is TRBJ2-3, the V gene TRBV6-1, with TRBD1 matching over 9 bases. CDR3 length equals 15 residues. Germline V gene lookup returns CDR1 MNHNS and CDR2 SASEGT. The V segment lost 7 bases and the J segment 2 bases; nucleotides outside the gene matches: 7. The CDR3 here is CASTDRQGVTDTQYF. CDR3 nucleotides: TGTGCCAGCACCGACAGACAGGGGGTCACAGATACGCAGTATTTT.

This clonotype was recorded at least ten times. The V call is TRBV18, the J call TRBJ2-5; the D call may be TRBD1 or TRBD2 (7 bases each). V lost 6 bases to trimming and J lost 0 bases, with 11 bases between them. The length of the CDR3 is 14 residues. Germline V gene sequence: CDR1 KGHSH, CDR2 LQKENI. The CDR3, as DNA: TGTGCCAGCTCGCGGGGGACAGACCAAGAGACCCAGTACTTC. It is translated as CASSRGTDQETQYF.

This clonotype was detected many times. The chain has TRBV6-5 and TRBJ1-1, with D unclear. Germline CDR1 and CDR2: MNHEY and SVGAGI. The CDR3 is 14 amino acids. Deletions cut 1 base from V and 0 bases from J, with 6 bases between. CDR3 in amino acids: CASSYWQMNTEAFF. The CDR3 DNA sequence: TGTGCCAGCAGTTACTGGCAGATGAACACTGAAGCTTTCTTT.

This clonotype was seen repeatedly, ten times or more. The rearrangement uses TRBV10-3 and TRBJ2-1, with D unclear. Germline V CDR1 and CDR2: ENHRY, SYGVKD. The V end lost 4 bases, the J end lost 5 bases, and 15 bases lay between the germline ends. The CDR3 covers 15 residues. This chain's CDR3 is CAISAFGSWDNEQFF. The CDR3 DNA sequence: TGTGCCATCAGTGCCTTCGGCAGTTGGGACAATGAGCAGTTCTTC.

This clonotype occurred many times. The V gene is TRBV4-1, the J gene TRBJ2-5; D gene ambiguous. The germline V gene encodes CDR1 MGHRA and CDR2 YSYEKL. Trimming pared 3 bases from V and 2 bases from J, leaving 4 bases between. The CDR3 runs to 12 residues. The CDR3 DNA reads TGCGCCAGCAGCCAGAAACAAGAGACCCAGTACTTC. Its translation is CASSQKQETQYF.

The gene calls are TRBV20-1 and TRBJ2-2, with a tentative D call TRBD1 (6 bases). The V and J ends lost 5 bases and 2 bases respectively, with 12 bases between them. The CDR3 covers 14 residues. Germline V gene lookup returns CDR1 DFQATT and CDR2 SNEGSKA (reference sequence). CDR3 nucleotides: TGCAGTGCTCGGACGGGACAAAACACCGGGGAGCTGTTTTTT. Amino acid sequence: CSARTGQNTGELFF.

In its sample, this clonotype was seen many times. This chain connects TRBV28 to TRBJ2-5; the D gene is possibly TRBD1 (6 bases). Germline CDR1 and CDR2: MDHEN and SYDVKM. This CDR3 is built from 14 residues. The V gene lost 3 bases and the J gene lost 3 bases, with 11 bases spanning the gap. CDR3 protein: CASSLPRTEETQYF. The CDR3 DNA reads TGTGCCAGCAGTTTGCCGCGGACAGAAGAGACCCAGTACTTC. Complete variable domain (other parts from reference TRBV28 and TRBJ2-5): DVKVTQSSRYLVKRTGEKVFLECVQDMDHENMFWYRQDPGLGLRLIYFSYDVKMKEKGDIPEGYSVSREKKERFSLILESASTNQTSMYLCASSLPRTEETQYFGPGTRLLVL.

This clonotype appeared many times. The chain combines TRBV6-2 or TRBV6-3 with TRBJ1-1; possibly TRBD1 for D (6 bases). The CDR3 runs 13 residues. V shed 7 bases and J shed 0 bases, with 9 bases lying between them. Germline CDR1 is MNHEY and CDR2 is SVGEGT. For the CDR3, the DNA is TGTGCCAGCAAAGGGACATTGAACACTGAAGCTTTCTTT. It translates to CASKGTLNTEAFF.

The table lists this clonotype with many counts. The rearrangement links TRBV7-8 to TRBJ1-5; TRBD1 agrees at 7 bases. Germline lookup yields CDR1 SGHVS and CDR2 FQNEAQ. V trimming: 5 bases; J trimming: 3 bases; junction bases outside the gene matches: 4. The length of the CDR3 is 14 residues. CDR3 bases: TGTGCCAGCAGCCCGGGACAGCCCAATCAGCCCCAGCATTTT. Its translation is CASSPGQPNQPQHF.

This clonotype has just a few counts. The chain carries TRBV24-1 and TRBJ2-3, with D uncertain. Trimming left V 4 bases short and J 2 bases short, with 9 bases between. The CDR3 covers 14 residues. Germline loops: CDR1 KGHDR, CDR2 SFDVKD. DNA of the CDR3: TGTGCCACCAGTGAAGAAGGGCTCACAGATACGCAGTATTTT. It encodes CATSEEGLTDTQYF.

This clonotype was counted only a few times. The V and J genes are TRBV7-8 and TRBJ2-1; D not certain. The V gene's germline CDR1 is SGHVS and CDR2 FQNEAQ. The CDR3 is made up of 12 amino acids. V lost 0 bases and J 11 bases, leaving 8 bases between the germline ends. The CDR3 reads CASSLAMSQQFF. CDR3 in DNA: TGTGCCAGCAGCTTAGCGATGAGTCAGCAGTTCTTC.

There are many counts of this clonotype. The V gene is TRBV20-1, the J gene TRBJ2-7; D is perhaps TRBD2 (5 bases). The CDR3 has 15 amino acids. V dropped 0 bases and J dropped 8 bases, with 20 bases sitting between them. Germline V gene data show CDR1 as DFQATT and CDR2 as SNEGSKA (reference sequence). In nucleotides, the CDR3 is TGCAGTGCTAGAGAAGATACTAGGGAGCAGGTCAAGCAGTACTTC. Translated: CSAREDTREQVKQYF.

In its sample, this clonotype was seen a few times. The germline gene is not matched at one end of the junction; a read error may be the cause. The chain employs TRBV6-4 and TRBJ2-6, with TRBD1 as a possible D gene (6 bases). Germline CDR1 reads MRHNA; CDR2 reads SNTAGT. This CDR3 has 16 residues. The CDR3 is CASSDSPGAGANVLIF. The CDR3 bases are TGTGCCAGCAGTGACTCTCCAGGGGCAGGGGCCAACGTCCTGATTTTC.

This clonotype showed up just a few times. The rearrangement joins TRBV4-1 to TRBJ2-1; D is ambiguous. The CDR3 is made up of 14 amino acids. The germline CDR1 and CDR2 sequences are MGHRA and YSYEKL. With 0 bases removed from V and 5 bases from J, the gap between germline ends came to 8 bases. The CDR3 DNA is TGCGCCAGCAGCCAAGAACACAGTAACAATGAGCAGTTCTTC. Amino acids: CASSQEHSNNEQFF.

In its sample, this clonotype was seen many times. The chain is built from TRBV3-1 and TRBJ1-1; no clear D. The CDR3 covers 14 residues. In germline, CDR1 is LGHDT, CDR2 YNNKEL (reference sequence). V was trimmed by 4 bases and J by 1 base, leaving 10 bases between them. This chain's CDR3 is CASSLETRNTEAFF. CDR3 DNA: TGTGCCAGCAGCCTCGAGACAAGGAACACTGAAGCTTTCTTT.

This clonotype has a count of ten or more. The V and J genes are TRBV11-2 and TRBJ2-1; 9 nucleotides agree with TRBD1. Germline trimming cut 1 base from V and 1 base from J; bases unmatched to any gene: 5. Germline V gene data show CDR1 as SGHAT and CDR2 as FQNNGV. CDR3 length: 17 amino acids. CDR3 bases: TGTGCCAGCAGCTTAGGGACCGGGACAGGGTCCTACAATGAGCAGTTCTTC. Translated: CASSLGTGTGSYNEQFF.

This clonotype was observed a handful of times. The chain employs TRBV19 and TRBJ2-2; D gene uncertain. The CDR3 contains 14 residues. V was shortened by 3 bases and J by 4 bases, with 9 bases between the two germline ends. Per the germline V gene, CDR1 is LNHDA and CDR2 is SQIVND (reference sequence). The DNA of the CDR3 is TGTGCCAGTAGTATGGAGCTTATCACCGGGGAGCTGTTTTTT. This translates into CASSMELITGELFF.

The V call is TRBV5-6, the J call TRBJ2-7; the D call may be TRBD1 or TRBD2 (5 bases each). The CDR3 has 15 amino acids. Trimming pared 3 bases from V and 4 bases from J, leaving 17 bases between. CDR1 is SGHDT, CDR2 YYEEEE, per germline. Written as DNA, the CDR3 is TGTGCCAGCAGCTGGGCCGGGGCGTATCTATACGAGCAGTACTTC. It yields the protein CASSWAGAYLYEQYF.

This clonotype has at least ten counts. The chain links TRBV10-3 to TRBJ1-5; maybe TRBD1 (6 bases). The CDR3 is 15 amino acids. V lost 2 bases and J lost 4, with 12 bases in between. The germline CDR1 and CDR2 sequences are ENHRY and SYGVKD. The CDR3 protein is CAISEAGATNQPQHF. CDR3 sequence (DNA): TGTGCCATCAGTGAGGCAGGGGCCACTAATCAGCCCCAGCATTTT.